Listed here are 28 T cell receptor beta chains from one sample, sequenced in a study of control samples from healthy donors and cancer patients. Here immunoSEQ multiplex PCR was the method, and the copy in TCRdb shows in-frame clones only, minus some. The sample holds around 30,000 clones, roughly 95% seen once. Input material: blood. The origin of the receptors is a man in his 60s in good health.

The genes are TRBV19 and TRBJ1-2; 7 bases line up with TRBD1. The CDR3 runs 13 residues. J lost 8 bases, V lost 5 bases, and 8 bases had no gene match. Germline V gene sequence: CDR1 LNHDA, CDR2 SQIVND (reference sequence). CDR3 sequence: CASSSYRGYGYTF. CDR3 sequence (DNA): TGTGCCAGTAGTTCTTACAGGGGCTACGGCTACACCTTC.

The DNA of the CDR3 is TGTGCCAGCAGCGTAGATAAGGGGGCTGGTGGCTACACCTTC. This encodes CASSVDKGAGGYTF. V and J are TRBV9 and TRBJ1-2; 7 bases are a match to TRBD1. J was trimmed by 7 bases and V by 0 bases; bases with no gene match: 6. The CDR3 is 14 amino acids. The germline V gene encodes CDR1 SGDLS and CDR2 YYNGEE.

This sequence joins TRBV5-8 and TRBJ1-2; D perhaps matches TRBD1 (5 bases). The CDR3 totals 16 residues. V was pared by 0 bases and J by 0 bases, with 12 bases between. The germline V gene has CDR1 SGHTS and CDR2 YDEGEE. The CDR3 sequence is CASSLAWGTTNYGYTF. For the CDR3, the DNA is TGTGCCAGCAGCTTGGCCTGGGGCACGACTAACTATGGCTACACCTTC.

This clone appeared a single time. This chain links TRBV9 with TRBJ2-7, with unresolved D. With 0 bases removed from V and 0 bases from J, the gap between germline ends came to 10 bases. CDR1 is SGDLS, CDR2 YYNGEE, per germline. The CDR3 runs to 15 residues. CDR3 amino acids: CASSVDPGGSYEQYF. In nucleotides, the CDR3 is TGTGCCAGCAGCGTAGATCCGGGCGGCTCCTACGAGCAGTACTTC.

The chain joins TRBV7-9 to TRBJ1-1; D gene ambiguous. V shed 1 base and J shed 1 base, with 16 bases lying between them. The CDR3 has 17 residues. Per the germline V gene, CDR1 is SEHNR and CDR2 is FQNEAQ (reference sequence). CDR3 sequence reads: CASSLVSGGPGNTEAFF. The CDR3 nucleotides read TGTGCCAGCAGCTTAGTATCTGGCGGGCCGGGGAACACTGAAGCTTTCTTT.

The rearrangement uses TRBV10-3 and TRBJ2-3; 9 positions match TRBD2. Germline CDR1 and CDR2: ENHRY and SYGVKD. The junction had 11 bases not matched to a gene; V was cut back by 6 bases and J by 4 bases. The CDR3 is 16 residues long. CDR3 bases: TGTGCCATCAGCGCTGGGGTAGCGGGGGATTCAGATACGCAGTATTTT. Encoded protein: CAISAGVAGDSDTQYF.

The rearrangement joins TRBV6-6 to TRBJ1-1, with TRBD1 identical over 7 bases. The CDR3 is 13 amino acids. Germline V gives CDR1 MNHNY, CDR2 SVGAGI (reference sequence). The V and J ends lost 7 bases and 3 bases, in that order; junction bases with no gene match: 5. The CDR3 nucleotides are TGTGCCAGCACCACGACAGGGCACACTGAAGCTTTCTTT. It yields the protein CASTTTGHTEAFF.

CDR3 sequence: CASSTEAQNTEAFF. CDR3 bases: TGTGCCAGCAGTACCGAGGCCCAGAACACTGAAGCTTTCTTT. The genes are TRBV28 and TRBJ1-1; D remains ambiguous. The CDR3 has 14 amino acids. CDR1 and CDR2 (germline): MDHEN, SYDVKM. Trimming took off 5 bases at V and 1 base at J, with 11 bases between the two ends.

This clone was detected a few times. This chain joins TRBV11-2 and TRBJ2-4; 9 bases agree with TRBD2. The CDR3 sequence is 17 residues long. Trimming took 5 bases from V and 0 from J; bases not matched to a gene: 8. Per the germline V gene, CDR1 is SGHAT and CDR2 is FQNNGV. The CDR3 spells CASSPGGLALAKNIQYF. CDR3 bases: TGTGCCAGCAGCCCCGGGGGACTAGCTCTAGCCAAAAACATTCAGTACTTC.

Worth noting for this clone: A read error may produce the germline difference seen at one junction end. The chain combines TRBV3-1 (or the pseudogene TRBV3-2) with TRBJ2-1, with 14 bases aligning to TRBD2. The germline gives CDR1 LGHDT, CDR2 YNNKEL (reference sequence). CDR3 length: 16 amino acids. In DNA form, the CDR3 reads TGTGCCAGCAGCCTGACTAGCGGGGGGGCCGTCAATGAGCAGCTCTTC. It codes for CASSLTSGGAVNEQLF.

The CDR3 nucleotides are TGCGCCAGCAGCCAAGCCCCCTACAGGGGGCCTCAGCCCCAGCATTTT. It codes for CASSQAPYRGPQPQHF. The V and J genes are TRBV4-1 and TRBJ1-5; TRBD1 matches at 9 bases. Unmatched junction bases numbered 7, after V lost 1 base and J lost 6 bases. The CDR3 consists of 16 residues. The germline CDR1 and CDR2 sequences are MGHRA and YSYEKL.

This rearrangement joins TRBV7-9 to TRBJ1-6; D gene unclear. CDR1 is SEHNR and CDR2 is FQNEAQ in the germline V gene (reference sequence). V shed 5 bases and J shed 0 bases, with 14 bases lying between them. The CDR3 contains 17 residues. The CDR3 spells CASSPQGRSSYNSPLHF. Written as DNA, the CDR3 is TGTGCCAGCAGCCCGCAAGGTCGAAGCTCCTATAATTCACCCCTCCACTTT. The entire variable domain, with the rest obtained from reference TRBV7-9 and TRBJ1-6, is as follows: DTGVSQNPRHKITKRGQNVTFRCDPISEHNRLYWYRQTLGQGPEFLTYFQNEAQLEKSRLLSDRFSAERPKGSFSTLEIQRTEQGDSAMYLCASSPQGRSSYNSPLHFGNGTRLTVT.

The chain uses TRBV2 and TRBJ2-1; 11 positions agree with TRBD2. Germline lookup yields CDR1 SNHLY and CDR2 FYNNEI. The CDR3 is 15 residues long. Trimming cost V 5 bases and J 3 bases; bases outside gene matches: 3. CDR3 DNA sequence: TGTGCCAGCAGTCCCCTAGCGGGGGGCTACAATGAGCAGTTCTTC. Translating it yields CASSPLAGGYNEQFF.

The genes are TRBV27 and TRBJ1-4, with TRBD1 matching 10 bases. Germline CDR1 is MNHEY and CDR2 is SMNVEV (reference sequence). CDR3 size: 15 residues. V lost 5 bases, J lost 8 bases, and 8 bases stayed unmatched. As DNA, the CDR3 is TGTGCCAGCAGTCTCCGACAGGGGGCTCGGGAAAAACTGTTTTTT. This sequence encodes CASSLRQGAREKLFF. The whole variable domain, remainder taken from reference TRBV27 and TRBJ1-4, is EAQVTQNPRYLITVTGKKLTVTCSQNMNHEYMSWYRQDPGLGLRQIYYSMNVEVTDKGDVPEGYKVSRKEKRNFPLILESPSPNQTSLYFCASSLRQGAREKLFFGSGTQLSVL.

This rearrangement joins TRBV19 to TRBJ1-1; D is unclear. CDR1 and CDR2 (germline): LNHDA, SQIVND (reference sequence). V was shortened by 3 bases and J by 2 bases, with 7 bases between the two germline ends. CDR3 size: 13 residues. CDR3 region: CASSMWGNTEAFF. The CDR3 nucleotides read TGTGCCAGTAGTATGTGGGGAAACACTGAAGCTTTCTTT.

V and J are TRBV4-2 and TRBJ1-1, with D tentatively TRBD1 (5 bases). Trimming shortened V by 0 bases and J by 4 bases, and 9 bases separated the two germline ends. CDR3 length equals 14 residues. From germline, CDR1 is LGHNA and CDR2 YNFKEQ. The CDR3 coding sequence is TGTGCCAGCAGCCAAGATGGGGGGTCCACTGAAGCTTTCTTT. Protein product: CASSQDGGSTEAFF.

This chain connects TRBV9 to TRBJ1-2; unclear D gene. Trimming left V 2 bases short and J 3 bases short, with 8 bases between. The CDR3 consists of 13 residues. CDR1 and CDR2 from the germline V gene are SGDLS and YYNGEE. The CDR3 DNA sequence: TGTGCCAGCAGCGTTGACGGAGACTATGGCTACACCTTC. Encoded protein: CASSVDGDYGYTF. The variable domain in full, with the rest retrieved from reference TRBV9 and TRBJ1-2, is DSGVTQTPKHLITATGQRVTLRCSPRSGDLSVYWYQQSLDQGLQFLIQYYNGEERAKGNILERFSAQQFPDLHSELNLSSLELGDSALYFCASSVDGDYGYTFGSGTRLTVV.

The chain has TRBV6-2 or TRBV6-3 and TRBJ2-2; TRBD1 matches 9 bases. J gave up 7 bases and V 5 bases, and 11 bases lay outside the gene matches. Germline V gene data show CDR1 as MNHEY and CDR2 as SVGEGT. The CDR3 loop spans 16 amino acids. The CDR3 here is CASSDPGQGGIGELFF. CDR3 in DNA: TGTGCCAGCAGTGATCCGGGACAGGGAGGCATCGGGGAGCTGTTTTTT.

J is TRBJ2-4 and V is TRBV28; 14 positions match TRBD2. The trim removed 4 bases at V and 2 bases at J, leaving 7 bases unmatched. Germline-derived CDR1 and CDR2 are MDHEN and SYDVKM. This CDR3 comprises 18 residues. CDR3: CASSSPGLAGDTKNIQYF. In DNA, the CDR3 is TGTGCCAGCAGTTCTCCGGGACTAGCGGGGGATACCAAAAACATTCAGTACTTC.

J is TRBJ2-7 and V is TRBV27; 8 bases match TRBD2. The V segment lost 0 bases and the J segment 4 bases; nucleotides outside the gene matches: 5. Germline V gives CDR1 MNHEY, CDR2 SMNVEV (reference sequence). The CDR3 has 15 residues. CDR3 nucleotides: TGTGCCAGCAGTTTATCCTCCCTAGCGGGTTACGAGCAGTACTTC. This codes for CASSLSSLAGYEQYF.

This clone was seen just once. This chain connects TRBV7-9 to TRBJ2-7; TRBD1 is a possible D gene (6 bases). The V gene lost 5 bases and the J gene lost 2 bases, with 16 bases spanning the gap. Germline V gives CDR1 SEHNR, CDR2 FQNEAQ (reference sequence). The CDR3 contains 15 residues. The CDR3 here is CASSLQGSGPYEQYF. In DNA, the CDR3 is TGTGCCAGCAGCCTACAGGGAAGCGGACCCTACGAGCAGTACTTC.

This chain connects TRBV11-3 to TRBJ2-3, with no clear D. V lost 2 bases and J lost 5, with 8 bases in between. Germline lookup yields CDR1 SGHNT and CDR2 YENEEA. The CDR3 is 13 residues long. The CDR3 is CASSLITGDTQYF. In DNA, the CDR3 is TGTGCCAGCAGCTTAATAACGGGAGATACGCAGTATTTT.

The J gene is TRBJ2-3, the V gene TRBV5-1, with 7 bases matching TRBD2. This CDR3 region has 16 residues. Germline lookup yields CDR1 SGHRS and CDR2 YFSETQ. The trim removed 3 bases at V and 5 bases at J, leaving 12 bases unmatched. CDR3 sequence reads: CASSSHGEGLGDTQYF. The CDR3 DNA reads as TGCGCCAGCAGCTCCCACGGGGAGGGTTTAGGAGATACGCAGTATTTT.

The chain links TRBV5-4 to TRBJ1-4, with a tentative D call TRBD1 (5 bases). CDR1 is SGHNT and CDR2 is YYREEE in the germline V gene (reference sequence). The CDR3 covers 14 residues. Deletions cut 2 bases from V and 5 bases from J, with 10 bases between. The CDR3 DNA reads TGTGCCAGCAGCTTTACAGGCCTGAATGAAAAACTGTTTTTT. Translated: CASSFTGLNEKLFF. Drawing the rest from reference TRBV5-4 and TRBJ1-4, the complete variable domain is ETGVTQSPTHLIKTRGQQVTLRCSSQSGHNTVSWYQQALGQGPQFIFQYYREEENGRGNFPPRFSGLQFPNYSSELNVNALELDDSALYLCASSFTGLNEKLFFGSGTQLSVL.

The chain recombines TRBV3-1 (or the pseudogene TRBV3-2) with TRBJ2-2; TRBD2 agrees at 7 bases. CDR1 is LGHDT and CDR2 is YNNKEL in the germline V gene (reference sequence). This CDR3 has 16 amino acids. Trimming removed 1 base from V and 0 bases from J; junction bases left unmatched: 2. For the CDR3, the DNA is TGTGCCAGCAGCCAAGGGACTAGGTCGAACACCGGGGAGCTGTTTTTT. It encodes CASSQGTRSNTGELFF.

On this clone itself: The germline gene is not matched at one end of the junction; a read error may be the cause. The rearrangement uses TRBV30 and TRBJ1-2; TRBD1 might be the D (6 bases). The CDR3 sequence is 14 residues long. Germline values: CDR1 GTSNPN, CDR2 SVGIG (reference sequence). The CDR3 nucleotides are TGTGCCTGGAGTGTACCAGGGGCAGCCTATGGCCACACCTTC. Its protein product is CAWSVPGAAYGHTF.

This sequence joins TRBV18 and TRBJ2-7, with 7 bases fitting TRBD2. V lost 3 bases, J lost 3 bases, and 8 bases stayed unmatched. The CDR3 consists of 15 residues. CDR1 and CDR2 from the germline V gene are KGHSH and LQKENI. DNA of the CDR3: TGTGCCAGCTCACCTCCCTCGCCGGGGGGCTACGAGCAGTACTTC. This gives the protein CASSPPSPGGYEQYF.

The chain combines TRBV12-3 or TRBV12-4 with TRBJ2-1, with 13 bases aligning to TRBD2. With V trimmed by 4 bases and J by 15 bases, 6 bases remained unmatched. The CDR3 is made up of 13 amino acids. The CDR3 sequence: CASSSGLAGRGFF. The CDR3 nucleotides are TGTGCCAGCAGTTCGGGACTAGCGGGGCGGGGGTTCTTC.